This T cell receptor (beta chain) was identified in a study of regulatory dendritic cells for organ transplantation. Sorted T cells were CFSE-labeled and cultured 4 to 5 days with allogeneic regulatory or mature dendritic cells at 1:10. Germline V gene sequence: CDR1 SEHNR, CDR2 FQNEAQ (reference sequence). This CDR3 contains 15 residues. V trimming: 5 bases; J trimming: 3 bases; junction bases outside the gene matches: 6. The protocol was immunoSEQ multiplex PCR, while the TCRdb copy is restricted to in-frame clones and leaves out a portion. The sample lists about 12,000 clones; 89% were seen once. Turning to this clone: Its specificity is not known.

Study-wide findings and caveats: Alloreactive memory CD8+ T cell pools varied considerably between individuals. Of resting T cell subsets, memory CD8+ had the most alloreactive clonotypes. Naive CD4+ and CD8+ repertoires were highly diverse; memory CD8+ was most oligoclonal. Mature dendritic cells appeared to drive more memory CD8+ clonal expansion than regulatory ones.

The clonotype was recovered from a human donor in good health. The sequenced material came from naive CD8+ T cells from blood cultured with regulatory dendritic cells. Described subset: CD45RA+ naive T cells. The chain uses TRBV7-9 and TRBJ2-7, with TRBD1 matching over 11 bases. Written as DNA, the CDR3 is TGTGCCAGCAGCGCCACCGGGACAGGGGGCTACGAGCAGTACTTC. Protein: CASSATGTGGYEQYF.